Given below is one T cell receptor (beta chain) in context. This clonotype was detected a few times. This clone's antigen is unknown. Base qualities are not recorded, but no much larger clone differs from it by a single base. This specimen belongs to a study of T cell repertoires in cytomegalovirus infection (dated by TCRdb to the late 2010s). Broadly, across the study: The peptide stimulations were aimed at well-studied HLA-B-restricted epitopes as well as recently identified HLA-C-restricted CMV epitopes, whose presentation resists viral immunomodulation. Donor HLA type was relevant to the analysis, because carriage of CMV infection together with the matching HLA type was indicated by public TCR beta signatures. Overall study results and their limits: Cumulative frequency of public TCR beta family members discriminated carriers of CMV infection plus the relevant HLA type in this cohort and an independent roughly 350-donor cohort. The ex vivo response was dominated by HLA-C-restricted CMV-specific TCR beta clonotypes, which also provided the single most frequent clonotype in two of eight donors.

The V and J ends are trimmed by 6 bases and 4 bases, leaving 7 bases between them. Measured from the cysteine to the phenylalanine, the CDR3 is 12 residues long. CDR3 DNA is the only sequence kept; it has 36 bases, read in frame from the first base. The germline V gene (reference sequence) gives CDR1 as LNHDA and CDR2 as SQIVND. This specimen's treatment or condition label, per the study, means: in vitro stimulation with specific CMV peptide epitopes to enrich CMV-specific T cells. Sequenced on an Illumina HiSeq 1500. The public reads were reanalyzed by TCRdb: fastp trimming at Q25, MiXCR alignment, in-frame beta chains only. CDR3 protein duplicates are merged, each entry listing the most common genes and DNA. A total of over 55,000 distinct CDR3 sequences appear in this sample, 20% to 25% of them only once. 60% to 75% of the sample belongs to the ten largest clones.

The sequence joins TRBV19 to TRBJ1-5, with the D gene call left open. The sample was CD8+ T cells from cultured PBMCs, taken from culture after CMV antigen stimulation. The receptor comes from a human donor in good health (CMV status not recorded). Some clones in this sample may be carry-over from other donors' samples. The CDR3: CASSSQNQPQHF. The DNA reads as follows: TGTGCCAGTAGCAGTCAAAATCAGCCCCAGCATTTT.